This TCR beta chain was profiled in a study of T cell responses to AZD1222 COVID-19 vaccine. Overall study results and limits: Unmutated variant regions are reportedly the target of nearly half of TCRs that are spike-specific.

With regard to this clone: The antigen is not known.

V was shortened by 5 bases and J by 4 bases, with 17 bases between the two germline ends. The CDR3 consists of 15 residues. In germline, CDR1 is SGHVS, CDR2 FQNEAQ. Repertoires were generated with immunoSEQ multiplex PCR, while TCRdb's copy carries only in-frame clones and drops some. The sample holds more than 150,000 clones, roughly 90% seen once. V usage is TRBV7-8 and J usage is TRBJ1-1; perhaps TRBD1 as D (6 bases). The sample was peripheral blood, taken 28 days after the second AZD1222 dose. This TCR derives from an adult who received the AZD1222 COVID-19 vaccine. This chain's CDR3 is CASSAPSKGGTEAFF. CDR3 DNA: TGTGCCAGCAGCGCCCCCTCCAAGGGGGGCACTGAAGCTTTCTTT.